This TCR beta chain is from a study of Ad26.COV2.S vaccination and SARS-CoV-2 variants (dated by TCRdb to the early 2020s). With regard to the full study: TCRbeta repertoire sequencing was used to assess the specificity and breadth of SARS-CoV-2-reactive T cell receptors after Ad26.COV2.S vaccination. A total of approximately 32 samples were included in the TCR-sequenced set, comprising roughly 19 Ad26.COV2.S vaccine recipients, 5 placebo recipients and 8 SARS-CoV-2 convalescent individuals. Overall study outcomes, separate from this receptor: Comparable non-spike TCR breadth was observed between vaccine and placebo recipients, consistent with only spike being contained in the vaccine. According to the authors, total T cell responses may have been underestimated by the TCR breadth and depth analyses. Substantial breadth of spike-specific CD8+ and CD4+ T cell responses was reported after vaccination. Higher spike-specific TCR breadth was observed in Ad26.COV2.S recipients than in placebo recipients (P = 0.0014).

As concerns this clone: Its antigen is still unknown. No much larger clone exists at a distance of one base, and base qualities are not known.

From the cysteine up to the phenylalanine, the CDR3 has a length of 13 residues. The retained sequence is limited to the CDR3, 39 bases, with the frame set at the first base. At the junction V is shortened by 2 bases and J by 5 bases, with 10 bases in between. The germline V gene (reference sequence) yields SGHKS for CDR1 and YYEKEE for CDR2. What this sample's time point label stands for: individuals recovered from natural SARS-CoV-2 infection. The immunoSEQ Assay was used to sequence TCRbeta CDR3 regions. After extraction, genomic DNA underwent amplification by bias-controlled multiplex PCR, followed by high-throughput sequencing. Regarding the original processing steps: To quantify the absolute abundance of every unique TCRbeta CDR3 region, sequences were collapsed and filtered. Usable DNA was measured by amplifying reference genes present in all nucleated cells, and TCRbeta template counts were normalized to that usable DNA to estimate T cell fraction. Repertoire TCRs were annotated as SARS-CoV-2-specific when V gene, CDR3 amino acid sequence and J gene were exactly matched to a known reactive TCR set. The reference SARS-CoV-2 TCR set was derived from MIRA and filtered for enrichment in COVID-19-positive ImmuneCODE repertoires, a step that removed public or cross-reactive TCRs. Drawing on the MIRA antigens, annotated TCRs were analysed further at the level of specific ORF or position within ORF. Breadth was defined as the number of annotated unique rearrangements divided by the total number of unique productive rearrangements, and depth was defined as the summed frequency of the annotated unique rearrangements. Two-sided Wilcoxon rank-sum tests were applied when comparing TCR breadth between groups. Entries here come from immuneACCESS through TCRdb and include only in-frame sequences with V and J called. Some clones fail to appear in such tables; in the studies checked, an unresolved V gene covers under half of the shortfall, and the cause of the remainder is unknown. V, J and clone size are those of that table, while D and trimming were read from the DNA. In all, the sample holds some 350,000 clones, and about 92% of those were seen once. The top ten constitute 3.9% of the sample.

The chain is assembled from TRBV5-5 and TRBJ1-1; the D segment could be TRBD1, given 5 matching bases. This specimen consisted of peripheral blood, obtained after recovery from COVID-19. The source of this sequence is a human donor who had recovered from COVID-19. The CDR3 protein: CASSLSRVTEAFF. The bases read TGTGCCAGCAGCTTATCCAGGGTAACTGAAGCTTTCTTT.